This TCR beta chain was found in a study of shared clonotypes between healthy human individuals. Looking at the study overall: The study used three CD4 naive, three CD4 memory, two CD8 naive and one CD8 memory plate per donor. Study-level findings and limits: Sampling was confined to blood; repertoires within tissues likely differ. Enrolling few donors narrowed the genetic and exposure-history diversity that was represented.

On this clone itself: Antigen: not known. A read error may account for a junction end that differs from germline.

Germline-derived CDR1 and CDR2 are SQVTM and ANQGSEA. This CDR3 has 16 amino acids. Every immunoSEQ plate was one replicate of a subset's evenly spread DNA. TCRdb's copy holds only in-frame clones and misses some; the assay was immunoSEQ multiplex PCR. The sample records some 2.1 million clones, about 95% being singletons. This receptor was obtained from a man aged 18 to 29 in good health. The gene calls are TRBV29-1 and TRBJ2-7; D gene ambiguous. Sequencing was done on a sample of naive CD4+ T cells sorted from blood. Subset denoted: CD45RA+ positively selected. CDR3 DNA sequence: TGCAGCGTTGAGTATCCTTCAGCGAAGGCCAGTTACGTGCAGTACTTC. This translates into CSVEYPSAKASYVQYF.